This T cell receptor (beta chain) appears in the sequencing data of a study of cytomegalovirus exposure and HLA in healthy donors. About the study: T cells numbering around 190 million yielded 117 million unique TCR beta sequences in an earlier analysis.

The PCR ran on 60 Vbeta and 13 Jbeta primers. Clones were sequenced by immunoSEQ multiplex PCR, and TCRdb holds only the in-frame ones, with some missing. The data show around 200,000 clones, with about 80% seen just once and 3.5% to 5% held by the top ten. Germline values: CDR1 SGDLS, CDR2 YYNGEE. The CDR3 is 17 amino acids. V lost 3 bases to trimming and J lost 1 base, with 19 bases between them. The sequence was collected from a woman in her twenties or thirties in good health and CMV-seropositive. Sequencing was done on a sample of PBMCs. This chain connects TRBV9 to TRBJ1-1, with a possible D match to TRBD1 (5 bases). CDR3: CASSARSRVVGNTEAFF. DNA of the CDR3: TGTGCCAGCAGCGCCCGGAGCAGGGTGGTGGGGAACACTGAAGCTTTCTTT.